This T cell receptor beta chain was retrieved from a study of monozygotic twins with inflammatory bowel disease. TCRdb processed the 5' RACE reads again and assigns one entry to each CDR3 protein, with no DNA. The specimen's table records about 300,000 distinct CDR3 sequences. The CDR3 runs to 17 residues. Germline CDR1 reads SGHTA; CDR2 reads FQGNSA. The sequence was obtained from a human donor with ulcerative colitis or Crohn's disease, or a healthy co-twin of an affected twin (not recorded which). The chain is built from TRBV7-2 and TRBJ2-3; there is no DNA to check the TCRdb D call of TRBD2. Sequenced sample: blood. The CDR3 sequence is CASSLDVLAGRTDTQYF. The full variable domain, completed using reference TRBV7-2 and TRBJ2-3, is GAGVSQSPSNKVTEKGKDVELRCDPISGHTALYWYRQSLGQGLEFLIYFQGNSAPDKSGLPSDRFSAERTGGSVSTLTIQRTQQEDSAVYLCASSLDVLAGRTDTQYFGPGTRLTVL.